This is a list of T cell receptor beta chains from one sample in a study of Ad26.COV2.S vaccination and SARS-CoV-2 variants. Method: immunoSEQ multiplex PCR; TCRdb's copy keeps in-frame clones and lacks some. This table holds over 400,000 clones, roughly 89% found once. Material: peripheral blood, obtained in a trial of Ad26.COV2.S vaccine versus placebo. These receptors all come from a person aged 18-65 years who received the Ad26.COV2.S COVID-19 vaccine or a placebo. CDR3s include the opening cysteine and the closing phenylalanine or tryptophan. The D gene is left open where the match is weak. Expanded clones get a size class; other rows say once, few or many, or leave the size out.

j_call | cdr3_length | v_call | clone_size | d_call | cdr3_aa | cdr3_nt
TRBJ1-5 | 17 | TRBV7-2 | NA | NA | CASSLSYGGDSNQPQHF | TGTGCCAGCAGCTTGAGCTACGGAGGGGATAGCAATCAGCCCCAGCATTTT
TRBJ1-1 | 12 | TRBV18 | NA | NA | CASSPTGDEAFF | TGTGCCAGCTCACCCACGGGGGATGAAGCTTTCTTT
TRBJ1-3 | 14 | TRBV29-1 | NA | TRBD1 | CSVAGGYSGNTIYF | TGCAGCGTAGCAGGGGGCTACTCTGGAAACACCATATATTTT
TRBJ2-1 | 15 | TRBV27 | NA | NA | CATHKEASSYNEQFF | TGTGCCACCCACAAGGAGGCCAGCTCCTACAATGAGCAGTTCTTC
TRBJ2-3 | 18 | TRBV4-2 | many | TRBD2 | CASSQGAASGRAVDTQYF | TGTGCCAGCAGCCAAGGAGCCGCTAGCGGGAGGGCGGTAGATACGCAGTATTTT
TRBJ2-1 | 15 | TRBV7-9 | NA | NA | CASSLRGDTYNEQFF | TGTGCCAGCAGCTTACGCGGGGATACCTACAATGAGCAGTTCTTC
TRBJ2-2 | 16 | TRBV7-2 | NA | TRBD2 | CASSSRLAGDTGELFF | TGTGCCAGCAGCTCCCGACTAGCGGGTGACACCGGGGAGCTGTTTTTT
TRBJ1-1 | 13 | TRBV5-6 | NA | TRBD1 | CASSQGASTEAFF | TGTGCCAGCAGCCAGGGGGCTAGCACTGAAGCTTTCTTT
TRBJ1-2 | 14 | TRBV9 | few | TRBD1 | CASSVPGTGVGYTF | TGTGCCAGCAGCGTCCCGGGGACAGGGGTTGGCTACACCTTC
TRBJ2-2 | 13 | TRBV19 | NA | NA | CASSGTFQGELFF | TGTGCCAGTTCCGGGACCTTCCAGGGGGAGCTGTTTTTT
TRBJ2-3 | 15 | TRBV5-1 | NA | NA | CASSSGAAQTDTQYF | TGCGCCAGCAGCTCGGGGGCAGCGCAGACAGATACGCAGTATTTT
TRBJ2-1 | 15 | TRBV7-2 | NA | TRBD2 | CASSLFGRVYNEQFF | TGTGCCAGCAGCTTATTCGGGAGGGTCTACAATGAGCAGTTCTTC
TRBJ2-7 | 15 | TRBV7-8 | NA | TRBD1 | CASSYGQASGYEQYF | TGTGCCAGCAGCTACGGACAGGCATCGGGCTACGAGCAGTACTTC
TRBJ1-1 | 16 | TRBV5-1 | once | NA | CASTLIPGGAVTEAFF | TGCGCCAGCACTCTAATCCCTGGGGGGGCGGTGACTGAAGCTTTCTTT
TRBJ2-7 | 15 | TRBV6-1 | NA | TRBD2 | CASSERLAGYLEQYF | TGTGCCAGCAGTGAGCGACTAGCGGGGTATCTCGAGCAGTACTTC
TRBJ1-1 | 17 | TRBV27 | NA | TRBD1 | CASSLWGQGGRNTEAFF | TGTGCCAGCAGTTTATGGGGACAGGGAGGAAGGAACACTGAAGCTTTCTTT
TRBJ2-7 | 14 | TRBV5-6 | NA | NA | CASGPRDGVYEQYF | TGTGCCAGCGGTCCCCGGGACGGAGTCTACGAGCAGTACTTC
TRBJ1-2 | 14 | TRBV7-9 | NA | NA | CASSLEGLGVGYTF | TGTGCCAGCAGTCTGGAGGGGCTGGGTGTAGGCTACACCTTC
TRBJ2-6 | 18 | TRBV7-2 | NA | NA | CASSALASYKSGANVLTF | TGTGCCAGCAGCGCTCTAGCGAGCTACAAATCTGGGGCCAACGTCCTGACTTTC
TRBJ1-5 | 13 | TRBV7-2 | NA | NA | CASSSGPNQPQHF | TGTGCCAGCAGCTCCGGGCCTAATCAGCCCCAGCATTTT
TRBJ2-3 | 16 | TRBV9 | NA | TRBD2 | CASSDHSGTGSDTQYF | TGTGCCAGCAGTGACCATAGCGGGACGGGCTCAGATACGCAGTATTTT
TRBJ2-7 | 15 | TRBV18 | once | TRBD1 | CASSPSWTGDYEQYF | TGTGCCAGCTCACCATCGTGGACAGGGGACTACGAGCAGTACTTC
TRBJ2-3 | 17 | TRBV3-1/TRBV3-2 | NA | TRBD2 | CASSRGQTSGGADTQYF | TGTGCCAGCAGCCGAGGGCAGACTAGCGGGGGGGCGGATACGCAGTATTTT
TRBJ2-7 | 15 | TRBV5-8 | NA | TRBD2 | CASSLEGAGGHEQYF | TGTGCCAGCAGCTTGGAAGGGGCGGGGGGCCACGAGCAGTACTTC
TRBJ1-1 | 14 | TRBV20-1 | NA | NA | CSASLGGFYTEAFF | TGCAGTGCTAGTTTGGGGGGCTTTTACACTGAAGCTTTCTTT
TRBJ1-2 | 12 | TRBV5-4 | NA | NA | CASGSGIYGYTF | TGTGCCAGCGGGTCGGGGATCTATGGCTACACCTTC
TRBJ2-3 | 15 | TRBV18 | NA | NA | CASSPLTELTDTQYF | TGTGCCAGCTCACCCCTGACAGAGCTCACAGATACGCAGTATTTT
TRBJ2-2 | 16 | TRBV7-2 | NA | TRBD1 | CASSGRDRGLFGELFF | TGTGCCAGCAGCGGCCGGGACAGGGGGCTTTTTGGGGAGCTGTTTTTT
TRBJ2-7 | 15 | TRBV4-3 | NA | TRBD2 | CASSQRTSGSYEQYF | TGCGCCAGCAGCCAAAGGACTAGCGGGAGCTACGAGCAGTACTTC
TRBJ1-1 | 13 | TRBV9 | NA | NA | CASSPQGLTEAFF | TGTGCCAGCAGCCCTCAAGGGCTCACTGAAGCTTTCTTT
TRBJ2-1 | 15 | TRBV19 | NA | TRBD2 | CASVAGTSIYNEQFF | TGTGCCAGTGTGGCCGGGACTAGCATTTACAATGAGCAGTTCTTC
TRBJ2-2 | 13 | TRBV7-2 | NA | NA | CASRTDRDGELFF | TGTGCCAGCAGAACCGACCGGGACGGGGAGCTGTTTTTT
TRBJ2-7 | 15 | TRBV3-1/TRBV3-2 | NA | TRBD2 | CASSQTPGLAGEQYF | TGTGCCAGCAGCCAAACACCGGGACTAGCGGGCGAGCAGTACTTC
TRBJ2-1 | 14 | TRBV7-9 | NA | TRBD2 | CASSRGLADNEQFF | TGTGCCAGCAGCCGGGGACTAGCTGACAATGAGCAGTTCTTC
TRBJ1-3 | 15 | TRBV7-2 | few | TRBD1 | CASSFSGGSGNTIYF | TGTGCCAGCAGCTTCTCAGGGGGCTCTGGAAACACCATATATTTT
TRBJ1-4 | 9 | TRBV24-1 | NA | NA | CATAGKLFF | TGTGCCACCGCGGGGAAACTGTTTTTT
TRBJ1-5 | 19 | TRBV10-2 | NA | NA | CASSEADSFRNPSNQPQHF | TGCGCCAGCAGTGAAGCGGATTCATTCCGTAACCCATCCAATCAGCCCCAGCATTTT
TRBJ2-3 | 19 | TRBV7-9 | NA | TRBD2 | CASSPLASGRIGRTDTQYF | TGTGCCAGCAGCCCACTGGCTAGCGGGAGAATCGGTCGCACAGATACGCAGTATTTT
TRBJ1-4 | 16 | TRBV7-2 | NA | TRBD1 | CASSPWTGGQIEKLFF | TGTGCCAGCAGCCCCTGGACAGGGGGACAGATTGAAAAACTGTTTTTT
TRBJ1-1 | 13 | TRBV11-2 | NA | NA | CASSLPLHTEAFF | TGTGCCAGCAGCCTACCGCTTCACACTGAAGCTTTCTTT
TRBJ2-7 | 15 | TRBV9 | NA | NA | CASSVGDGGTYEQYF | TGTGCCAGCAGCGTAGGAGACGGTGGGACCTACGAGCAGTACTTC
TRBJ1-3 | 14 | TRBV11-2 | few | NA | CASSLAQGGNTIYF | TGTGCCAGCAGCTTAGCCCAGGGTGGAAACACCATATATTTT
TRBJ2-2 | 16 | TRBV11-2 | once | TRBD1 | CASSLEGQGNTGELFF | TGTGCCAGCAGCCTAGAAGGACAGGGAAACACCGGGGAGCTGTTTTTT
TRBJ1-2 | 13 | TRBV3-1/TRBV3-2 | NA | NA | CASSHRDRSGYTF | TGTGCCAGCAGCCACAGAGACAGGAGCGGCTACACCTTC
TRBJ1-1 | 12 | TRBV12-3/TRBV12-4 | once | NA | CASSLSYTEAFF | TGTGCCAGCAGTTTATCGTACACTGAAGCTTTCTTT
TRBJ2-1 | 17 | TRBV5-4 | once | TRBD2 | CASSLAAGGGTWNEQFF | TGTGCCAGCAGCTTGGCCGCGGGGGGGGGCACTTGGAATGAGCAGTTCTTC
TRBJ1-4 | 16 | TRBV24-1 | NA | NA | CATSDPGGGTNEKLFF | TGTGCCACCAGTGATCCCGGAGGGGGGACTAATGAAAAACTGTTTTTT
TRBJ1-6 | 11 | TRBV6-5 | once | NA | CASKTTRPLHF | TGTGCCAGTAAGACCACAAGGCCCCTCCACTTT
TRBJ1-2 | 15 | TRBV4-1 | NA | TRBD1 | CASSQARTGVYGYTF | TGCGCCAGCAGCCAAGCGCGGACAGGGGTCTATGGCTACACCTTC
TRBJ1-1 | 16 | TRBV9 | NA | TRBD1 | CASSVDRVRRGTEAFF | TGTGCCAGCAGCGTCGACAGGGTGCGGCGCGGCACTGAAGCTTTCTTT